Listed below are T cell receptor beta chains from one sample, sequenced in a study of blood T cell repertoires in COVID-19. The method was immunoSEQ multiplex PCR; TCRdb's version includes in-frame clones alone and lacks a portion of them. The sample holds about 190,000 clones, approximately 91% seen once. The sequencing sample was made of peripheral blood. All receptors derive from a woman aged 40 to 55 who had recovered from COVID-19. The CDR3 runs from the conserved cysteine through the conserved F or W. D genes are given only for firm matches. Some rows mark clone size as missing; the rest say once, few, many or name a class of expanded clone.

j_gene | abundance | d_gene | v_gene | CDR3nt | CDR3aa
TRBJ2-1 | . | TRBD2 | TRBV24-1 | TGTGCCACCAGTGCCTGGCGGGAGGGCCTCAATGAGCAGTTCTTC | CATSAWREGLNEQFF
TRBJ1-3 | . | . | TRBV4-3 | TGCGCCAGCAGCCAAGGGGCTCCTGGAAACACCATATATTTT | CASSQGAPGNTIYF
TRBJ2-3 | . | . | TRBV5-5 | TGTGCCAGCAGCCTCCCGGGGTCGGGGGCAGATACGCAGTATTTT | CASSLPGSGADTQYF
TRBJ2-7 | . | TRBD1 | TRBV19 | TGTGCCAGTAGTAGGGACAGGGCCAACGAGCAGTACTTC | CASSRDRANEQYF
TRBJ2-7 | . | . | TRBV5-6 | TGTGCCAGCAGCTTGGTGGACTACGGAGAGTACTTC | CASSLVDYGEYF
TRBJ2-2 | . | TRBD1 | TRBV10-2 | TGCGCCAGCTGCCTGGACAGGATGTCCGGGGAGCTGTTTTTT | CASCLDRMSGELFF
TRBJ2-1 | few | . | TRBV9 | TGTGCCAGCAGCGTAGGAGTTTCCACTGAGCAGTTCTTC | CASSVGVSTEQFF
TRBJ2-4 | . | . | TRBV9 | TGTGCCAGCAGCGGCCTAGGGGTAGCCAAAAACATTCAGTACTTC | CASSGLGVAKNIQYF
TRBJ2-3 | . | TRBD2 | TRBV28 | TGTGCCAGCAGTTTAGGCGGGAGGGCCTCAGATACGCAGTATTTT | CASSLGGRASDTQYF
TRBJ2-1 | few | TRBD2 | TRBV19 | TGTGCCAGTAGTATGAAAGCGGGAGGGCCCGGCTCCTACAATGAGCAGTTCTTC | CASSMKAGGPGSYNEQFF
TRBJ2-5 | . | TRBD2 | TRBV7-2 | TGTGCCAGCAGCTTTCAGCGGGAGAGGGAGACCCAGTACTTC | CASSFQRERETQYF
TRBJ1-2 | . | . | TRBV27 | TGTGCCAGCAGTTCCCTCCGGGACAACGACTATGGCTACACCTTC | CASSSLRDNDYGYTF
TRBJ1-1 | . | TRBD1 | TRBV4-1 | TGCGCCAGCAGATTAGAACAGGGGTCTGGAGCTTTCTTT | CASRLEQGSGAFF
TRBJ2-3 | . | TRBD1 | TRBV19 | TGTGCCAGTAGTCAGGACAGGGCCAATCCCAACTCGGATACGCAGTATTTT | CASSQDRANPNSDTQYF
TRBJ2-5 | . | . | TRBV6-2/TRBV6-3 | TGTGCCAGCAGCCTCCTAGGTACTGAGACCCAGTACTTC | CASSLLGTETQYF
TRBJ2-5 | . | TRBD1 | TRBV28 | TGTGCCAGCAGGACGACAGGGTCTGGAGAGACCCAGTACTTC | CASRTTGSGETQYF
TRBJ1-4 | few | TRBD1 | TRBV4-2 | TGTGCCAGCAGACAAAGGGCACAGGGGGCAGCCAATGAAAAACTGTTTTTT | CASRQRAQGAANEKLFF
TRBJ2-7 | . | TRBD2 | TRBV13 | TGTGCCAGCAGCCCCCGCGAGGGACTAGCCGTCTGGGAGCAGTACTTC | CASSPREGLAVWEQYF
TRBJ2-7 | . | TRBD2 | TRBV30 | TGTGCCTGGAGGGGACTAGCGGGTGTGCAGTACTTC | CAWRGLAGVQYF
TRBJ1-1 | . | . | TRBV27 | TGTGCCAGCAGCAAAGACAGCCCAAAAACCTGGGACACTGAAGCTTTCTTT | CASSKDSPKTWDTEAFF
TRBJ2-1 | once | . | TRBV27 | TGTGCCAGCAGTCACGGGGTGGATGAGCAGTTCTTC | CASSHGVDEQFF
TRBJ1-3 | . | . | TRBV15 | TGTGCCACCAGCAGAGGCTCGAATGTCGGCAGGGCAGGAAACACCATATATTTT | CATSRGSNVGRAGNTIYF
TRBJ2-5 | . | TRBD2 | TRBV27 | TGTGCCAGCAGTTTATCGGGACTAGCCGGTGAGACCCAGTACTTC | CASSLSGLAGETQYF
TRBJ2-1 | . | TRBD1 | TRBV7-3 | TGTGCCAGCAGCTTACGACCAGACAGGGTGTCGGTCGATGAGCAGTTCTTC | CASSLRPDRVSVDEQFF
TRBJ2-1 | . | . | TRBV28 | TGTGCCAGCAGTGGGCGTGGGCCTGAGCAGTTCTTC | CASSGRGPEQFF
TRBJ2-2 | few | . | TRBV5-6 | TGTGCCAGCAGCTTACTTTTGGCTAGCTCGAACACCGGGGAGCTGTTTTTT | CASSLLLASSNTGELFF
TRBJ2-7 | . | TRBD2 | TRBV7-6 | TGTGCCAGCAGCCTCGTAGCGGGAGATAGCTCCTACGAGCAGTACTTC | CASSLVAGDSSYEQYF
TRBJ1-2 | . | . | TRBV12-3/TRBV12-4 | TGTGCCAGCAGTCACCCGGCGGACTATGGCTACACCTTC | CASSHPADYGYTF
TRBJ1-1 | . | TRBD1 | TRBV10-3 | TGTGCCATCAGATTCGGACAGGGGATGACTGAAGCTTTCTTT | CAIRFGQGMTEAFF
TRBJ2-5 | . | . | TRBV27 | TGTGCCAGCAGTTTTGACAGAGAGAACCAAGAGACCCAGTACTTC | CASSFDRENQETQYF
TRBJ2-1 | . | . | TRBV9 | TGTGCCAGCAGCGTTGAGGGGGGGCGGTCCTACAATGAGCAGTTCTTC | CASSVEGGRSYNEQFF
TRBJ2-7 | . | TRBD2 | TRBV29-1 | TGCAGCGCCACCGGGGGGAAGACTAGCGGGAGCTCCTACGAGCAGTACTTC | CSATGGKTSGSSYEQYF
TRBJ1-2 | once | . | TRBV6-4 | TGTGCCAGCAGTGACTCGCCAGGGAACTATGGCTACACCTTC | CASSDSPGNYGYTF
TRBJ1-1 | . | TRBD1 | TRBV27 | TGTGCCAGCAATACAGGGGGTACTGAAGCTTTCTTT | CASNTGGTEAFF
TRBJ1-1 | . | . | TRBV7-9 | TGTGCCAGCAGCTTCCCCCGAGCCGGGATACCGAACACTGAAGCTTTCTTT | CASSFPRAGIPNTEAFF
TRBJ2-1 | . | . | TRBV6-1 | TGTGCCAGCAGGGGGGCGCGGGAGAGAGGCAATGAGCAGTTCTTC | CASRGARERGNEQFF
TRBJ1-2 | . | TRBD1 | TRBV5-1 | TGCGCCAGCAGCTTGCATGTACTGGGACAGACGGTCGGTGGCTACACCTTC | CASSLHVLGQTVGGYTF
TRBJ2-3 | . | TRBD2 | TRBV6-4 | TGTGCCAGCAGCTTCGGACTAGCGGGAGGGCCGAGAGATACGCAGTATTTT | CASSFGLAGGPRDTQYF
TRBJ1-1 | once | . | TRBV28 | TGTGCCAGCAGTTTAGAAAGCATGAACACTGAAGCTTTCTTT | CASSLESMNTEAFF
TRBJ2-3 | . | TRBD1 | TRBV23-1 | TGCGCCAGCAGTCAATTTTCGTGCTCTTGGATTGAGGGGGCCACAGATACGCAGTATTTT | CASSQFSCSWIEGATDTQYF
TRBJ2-2 | . | TRBD1 | TRBV27 | TGTGCCAGCCGCAAACAGGGGGGTAATGGCGGGGAGCTGTTTTTT | CASRKQGGNGGELFF
TRBJ2-3 | few | . | TRBV4-1 | TGCGCCAGCAGCCACCAAACCCGGGCCCTAAGGGGTGCTAGCACAGATACGCAGTATTTT | CASSHQTRALRGASTDTQYF